The 27 T cell receptor beta chains given below trace back to one sample, sequenced in a study of cytomegalovirus exposure and HLA in healthy donors. Profiled with immunoSEQ multiplex PCR; TCRdb holds only in-frame clones, not every one. The sample includes roughly 98,000 clones, approximately 84% seen only once; the top ten take under 6.5%. The sequenced sample was PBMCs. Every receptor here comes from a man aged 18 to 35 in good health and CMV-seropositive.

This chain uses TRBV6-1 with TRBJ2-7; no definite D call. Trimming took off 10 bases at V and 3 bases at J, with 7 bases between the two ends. Germline CDR1 reads MNHNS; CDR2 reads SASEGT. The CDR3 spans 10 residues. The CDR3 loop is CANINYEQYF. CDR3 nucleotides: TGTGCCAACATAAACTACGAGCAGTACTTC.

The CDR3 coding sequence is TGCGCCAGCAGCTTGTGGGTTGGAGGGGGCGACTATGGCTACACCTTC. It translates to CASSLWVGGGDYGYTF. V is TRBV5-1 and J is TRBJ1-2; the match to TRBD1 covers 7 bases. This CDR3 comprises 16 residues. CDR1 SGHRS and CDR2 YFSETQ come from the germline V gene. The V gene end was trimmed by 1 base and the J gene end by 3 bases; junction bases not matched to a gene: 9.

The gene calls are TRBV19 and TRBJ2-5, with 9 bases matching TRBD2. With 3 bases clipped from V and 4 bases from J, the junction kept 3 bases outside the gene matches. This CDR3 region has 14 residues. Germline V gene lookup returns CDR1 LNHDA and CDR2 SQIVND (reference sequence). The CDR3 nucleotides are TGTGCCAGTAGTATGGGCGGGGGGGCAGAGACCCAGTACTTC. This gives the protein CASSMGGGAETQYF.

This chain joins TRBV5-6 and TRBJ2-1; D is perhaps TRBD2 (6 bases). This CDR3 has 17 amino acids. Germline V CDR1 and CDR2: SGHDT, YYEEEE. V was cut by 0 bases and J by 5 bases, with 18 bases left in between. The CDR3 loop reads CASSLAFLAGRNNEQFF. The DNA for the CDR3 is TGTGCCAGCAGCTTGGCATTTCTGGCGGGGCGAAACAATGAGCAGTTCTTC.

Here the CDR3 reads CASSPGRTSRLFF. The CDR3 DNA follows: TGTGCCAGCAGCCCGGGCCGCACTAGTCGGCTGTTTTTT. This chain joins TRBV14 and TRBJ2-2, with a tentative D call TRBD2 (5 bases). Trimming stripped 4 bases from V and 13 bases from J, with 16 bases between. Germline values: CDR1 SGHDN, CDR2 FVKESK. This CDR3 is built from 13 residues.

V is TRBV5-1 and J is TRBJ2-3; TRBD2 matches 9 bases. This CDR3 is 16 amino acids long. Germline V gene sequence: CDR1 SGHRS, CDR2 YFSETQ. J gave up 0 bases and V 0 bases, and 2 bases lay outside the gene matches. The chain's CDR3 is CASSLDTSGSTDTQYF. In DNA, the CDR3 is TGCGCCAGCAGCTTGGATACTAGCGGGAGCACAGATACGCAGTATTTT.

J is TRBJ2-7 and V is TRBV6-6; 11 bases map to TRBD1. CDR1 is MNHNY and CDR2 is SVGAGI in the germline V gene (reference sequence). This CDR3 comprises 15 residues. J lost 7 bases, V lost 6 bases, and 11 bases had no gene match. CDR3 sequence reads: CASSHSGTGGFEQYF. The CDR3 DNA reads TGTGCCAGCAGCCACTCCGGGACAGGGGGGTTTGAGCAGTACTTC.

This rearrangement joins TRBV19 to TRBJ2-7; no clear D gene. Per germline, CDR1 LNHDA and CDR2 SQIVND (reference sequence). The V gene lost 2 bases and the J gene lost 4 bases, with 9 bases spanning the gap. CDR3 length equals 13 residues. CDR3 DNA sequence: TGTGCCAGTAGTATAATCTACCGTTACGAGCAGTACTTC. Translating it yields CASSIIYRYEQYF.

DNA of the CDR3: TGTGCCAGCAGTGAACAGGGGGCAGGGGGTGAGCAGTTCTTC. It translates to CASSEQGAGGEQFF. The chain employs TRBV6-4 and TRBJ2-1; 9 bases align to TRBD1. Germline CDR1 MRHNA, CDR2 SNTAGT. V shed 3 bases, J shed 9 bases, and the junction held 6 bases outside the gene matches. The CDR3 length is 14 residues.

The gene calls are TRBV21-1 and TRBJ2-7; TRBD1 is the table's D call, not checked against the DNA. TRBV21-1 corresponds to a pseudogene. The CDR3 runs 18 residues. CDR3 sequence reads: CASSNLRTGTVSAYEQYF. The CDR3 DNA reads as TGTGCCAGCAGCAACCTAAGGACGGGGACAGTGAGTGCGTACGAGCAGTACTTC.

The chain couples TRBV6-1 to TRBJ1-5; TRBD1 might be the D (5 bases). Looked up from germline, CDR1 is MNHNS and CDR2 is SASEGT. This CDR3 spans 18 amino acids. V was clipped by 0 bases and J by 0 bases, with 15 bases between them. CDR3 sequence (DNA): TGTGCCAGCAGTGAAGCGACGGTGGGGGGGTATAGCAATCAGCCCCAGCATTTT. Translated, it gives CASSEATVGGYSNQPQHF.

The genes are TRBV25-1 and TRBJ2-1; 8 bases agree with TRBD2. CDR1 is MGHDK and CDR2 is SYGVNS in the germline V gene. The ends lost 7 bases at V and 7 bases at J; junction bases unmatched: 12. CDR3 length: 15 amino acids. Here the CDR3 DNA reads TGTGCCAGCAACAGTGGTACTAGCGGCGGGAATGAGCAGTTCTTC. Its translation is CASNSGTSGGNEQFF.

V gene TRBV7-2 combines with J gene TRBJ2-6, with 7 bases matching TRBD1. Per germline, CDR1 SGHTA and CDR2 FQGNSA. V shed 3 bases, J shed 1 base, and the junction held 12 bases outside the gene matches. This CDR3 contains 19 residues. The CDR3 DNA reads TGTGCCAGCAGCTTGAGTAGTGGGCAGGGGGAATCTGGGGCCAACGTCCTGACTTTC. Translated: CASSLSSGQGESGANVLTF.

The genes are TRBV18 and TRBJ1-2; no clear D gene. Trimming removed 3 bases from V and 3 bases from J, with 8 bases in between. Germline CDR1 and CDR2: KGHSH and LQKENI. CDR3 length: 13 residues. This chain's CDR3 is CASSPTPDYGYTF. CDR3 DNA sequence: TGTGCCAGCTCACCCACACCTGACTATGGCTACACCTTC.

The count of this clone is one. The rearrangement links TRBV4-3 to TRBJ2-5, with D possibly TRBD2 on 5 matching bases. Trimming shortened V by 0 bases and J by 1 base, and 9 bases separated the two germline ends. This CDR3 is built from 15 residues. The germline V gene encodes CDR1 LGHNA and CDR2 YSLEER. The chain's CDR3 is CASSQEEGVQETQYF. Written as DNA, the CDR3 is TGCGCCAGCAGCCAAGAAGAGGGAGTCCAAGAGACCCAGTACTTC.

The rearrangement links TRBV6-6 to TRBJ2-4; TRBD1 aligns across 7 bases. V dropped 5 bases and J dropped 6; count of bases not matched to a gene: 4. This CDR3 region has 13 residues. The V gene's germline CDR1 is MNHNY and CDR2 SVGAGI (reference sequence). The CDR3 protein is CASSPWDRNIQYF. CDR3 DNA: TGTGCCAGCAGTCCCTGGGACAGAAACATTCAGTACTTC.

This rearrangement joins TRBV7-3 to TRBJ2-3, with 9 bases aligning to TRBD2. The V segment lost 1 base and the J segment 0 bases; nucleotides outside the gene matches: 2. There are 16 residues in the CDR3. Germline lookup yields CDR1 SGHTA and CDR2 FQGTGA. CDR3 DNA: TGTGCCAGCAGCTTAAGAGCGGGGGGCAGCACAGATACGCAGTATTTT. This encodes CASSLRAGGSTDTQYF.

This rearrangement joins TRBV27 to TRBJ2-1; D not certain. Germline V gives CDR1 MNHEY, CDR2 SMNVEV (reference sequence). The CDR3 totals 14 residues. The V gene lost 1 base and the J gene lost 5 bases, with 9 bases spanning the gap. The CDR3 DNA follows: TGTGCCAGCAGTTTATGGTCCAACAACAATGAGCAGTTCTTC. Its translation is CASSLWSNNNEQFF.

The J gene is TRBJ2-5, the V gene TRBV7-3, with TRBD2 matching 9 bases. The CDR3 is 15 residues long. Germline V gene lookup returns CDR1 SGHTA and CDR2 FQGTGA. V shed 1 base, J shed 5 bases, and the junction held 5 bases outside the gene matches. The CDR3 spells CASSLKAGGQETQYF. The CDR3 DNA follows: TGTGCCAGCAGCTTAAAGGCGGGGGGGCAGGAGACCCAGTACTTC.

CDR3 coding DNA: TGTGCCAGCAGCGGGGGACAGGGGTACACTGGAAACACCATATATTTT. As protein: CASSGGQGYTGNTIYF. V is TRBV5-4 and J is TRBJ1-3; TRBD1 agrees at 10 bases. The germline gives CDR1 SGHNT, CDR2 YYREEE (reference sequence). This CDR3 is 16 amino acids long. Unmatched junction bases numbered 6, after V lost 4 bases and J lost 2 bases. The whole variable domain, remainder taken from reference TRBV5-4 and TRBJ1-3, is ETGVTQSPTHLIKTRGQQVTLRCSSQSGHNTVSWYQQALGQGPQFIFQYYREEENGRGNFPPRFSGLQFPNYSSELNVNALELDDSALYLCASSGGQGYTGNTIYFGEGSWLTVV.

This chain joins TRBV7-8 and TRBJ1-1; tentatively, D is TRBD1 (5 bases). CDR1 SGHVS and CDR2 FQNEAQ come from the germline V gene. CDR3 size: 14 residues. Between the trimmed V and J ends, which lost 5 bases and 5 bases, there was a span of 15 bases. In nucleotides, the CDR3 is TGTGCCAGCAGCCAGGACGGGGGAGGGACTGAAGCTTTCTTT. Protein: CASSQDGGGTEAFF.

The chain recombines TRBV11-2 with TRBJ2-5; 7 bases agree with TRBD2. This CDR3 has 16 residues. The junction had 10 bases not matched to a gene; V was cut back by 1 base and J by 5 bases. The germline V gene has CDR1 SGHAT and CDR2 FQNNGV. The CDR3 region has the DNA TGTGCCAGCAGCTTAGCGTCTAGCGGAGAGGAGGAGACCCAGTACTTC. Translating it yields CASSLASSGEEETQYF.

The rearrangement links TRBV29-1 to TRBJ2-5, with 7 bases identical to TRBD2. Trimming removed 4 bases from V and 9 bases from J; junction bases left unmatched: 11. In germline, CDR1 is SQVTM, CDR2 ANQGSEA. The CDR3 runs 13 residues. CDR3 nucleotide sequence: TGCAGCGTTGCCCTAGCGGAAGGCCGGGCCCAGTACTTC. This gives the protein CSVALAEGRAQYF. Full variable domain (remainder filled in from reference TRBV29-1 and TRBJ2-5): SAVISQKPSRDICQRGTSLTIQCQVDSQVTMMFWYRQQPGQSLTLIATANQGSEATYESGFVIDKFPISRPNLTFSTLTVSNMSPEDSSIYLCSVALAEGRAQYFGPGTRLLVL.

The V and J genes are TRBV11-3 and TRBJ2-1, with 11 bases fitting TRBD2. V lost 5 bases, J lost 1 base, and 7 bases stayed unmatched. Germline V lookup: CDR1 SGHNT, CDR2 YENEEA. This CDR3 has 17 residues. The chain's CDR3 is CASSRTSGSSSYNEQFF. DNA of the CDR3: TGTGCCAGCAGCCGAACTAGCGGGAGTTCGTCCTACAATGAGCAGTTCTTC.

The table lists this clone with a count of one. The V and J genes are TRBV5-1 and TRBJ2-7; 8 bases line up with TRBD1. Germline CDR1 SGHRS, CDR2 YFSETQ. The CDR3 is 13 amino acids. V lost 0 bases and J lost 5; bases outside the gene matches: 1. CDR3 nucleotides: TGCGCCAGCAGCTTGGGGGACAGGAACGAGCAGTACTTC. It is translated as CASSLGDRNEQYF.

The V call is TRBV16, the J call TRBJ2-1, with 9 bases identical to TRBD2. The length of the CDR3 is 15 residues. Germline V gene sequence: CDR1 KGHSY, CDR2 FQNENV. Unmatched junction bases numbered 3, after V lost 0 bases and J lost 6 bases. The CDR3 is CASSQSLAGPNEQFF. The CDR3 nucleotides are TGTGCCAGCAGCCAATCCCTAGCGGGACCCAATGAGCAGTTCTTC.

The gene calls are TRBV4-3 and TRBJ1-1; no firm D call. The V end was cut by 0 bases, the J end by 5 bases, with 10 bases between. This CDR3 is 14 amino acids long. Germline lookup yields CDR1 LGHNA and CDR2 YSLEER. CDR3 region: CASSQDRGGTEAFF. CDR3 bases: TGCGCCAGCAGCCAAGATCGGGGAGGGACTGAAGCTTTCTTT.